The T cell receptor (beta chain) described here comes from a study of blood T cell repertoires in COVID-19. Overall study context: Samples of COVID-19 (acute and convalescent) were obtained from the United States, Italy and Spain. PBMCs, B-cell-depleted T cells, or T cells provided the cDNA or gDNA that made up the material.

The CDR3 loop spans 15 amino acids. The V and J ends lost 1 base and 1 base respectively, with 10 bases between them. Per germline, CDR1 SGHTA and CDR2 FQGNSA. Cohorts were based on clinical histories the participants reported. In the original processing: Reference gene primer amplification gave estimated nucleated cell counts. Clones were read by immunoSEQ multiplex PCR, and TCRdb kept only the in-frame ones, dropping some. V and J calls and clone size come straight from that table; D and trimming were deduced from the DNA. The sample contains about 200,000 clones, about four fifths of which appear only once.

This chain uses TRBV7-2 with TRBJ1-2; D is ambiguous. The source material was PBMCs or T cells enriched from blood (not recorded which). This clonotype was obtained from a woman aged 45-65 years with acute COVID-19. The CDR3 region is CASSLGWAINYGYTF. CDR3 coding DNA: TGTGCCAGCAGCTTAGGGTGGGCCATTAACTATGGCTACACCTTC.